One sample yielded the 29 T cell receptor beta chains listed below, sequenced in a study of blood T cell repertoires in COVID-19. TCRdb's table, derived via immunoSEQ multiplex PCR, lists solely in-frame clones and lacks some. In the table there are under 250,000 clones, around four fifths of which are singletons. Sequences were obtained from PBMCs or T cells enriched from blood (not recorded which). These receptors all come from a woman aged 45-60 years who had been exposed to COVID-19.

This chain links TRBV28 with TRBJ1-6; D is uncertain. Germline-derived CDR1 and CDR2 are MDHEN and SYDVKM. The CDR3 contains 14 residues. The germline V and J ends were trimmed by 2 bases and 7 bases, with 9 bases remaining between them. The CDR3 DNA sequence: TGTGCCAGCAGTTTAGTCACGGGAAATTCACCCCTCCACTTT. Amino acids: CASSLVTGNSPLHF.

This clone came up a few times. V usage is TRBV12-3 or TRBV12-4 and J usage is TRBJ1-1, with D possibly TRBD1 on 6 matching bases. Trimming removed 7 bases from V and 8 bases from J, with 14 bases in between. The CDR3 totals 12 residues. The CDR3 sequence is CASTRGGQEAFF. Here the CDR3 DNA reads TGTGCCAGCACTCGGGGGGGGCAGGAAGCTTTCTTT.

This rearrangement joins TRBV6-1 to TRBJ2-5, with 8 nucleotides matching TRBD2. V shed 0 bases and J 1 base; nucleotides not matched to a gene: 4. The CDR3 consists of 16 residues. Germline V gene sequence: CDR1 MNHNS, CDR2 SASEGT. The CDR3 DNA reads TGTGCCAGCAGTGAAGCGAGAGCGGGGGCCCAAGAGACCCAGTACTTC. This gives the protein CASSEARAGAQETQYF.

V usage is TRBV5-1 and J usage is TRBJ2-1, with 12 positions matching TRBD1. The CDR3 extends over 17 amino acids. The germline V gene has CDR1 SGHRS and CDR2 YFSETQ. The V gene end was trimmed by 3 bases and the J gene end by 9 bases; junction bases not matched to a gene: 13. CDR3 residues: CASSSITPGQGAGEQFF. The CDR3, as DNA: TGCGCCAGCAGCTCCATCACCCCGGGACAGGGGGCGGGTGAGCAGTTCTTC. The whole variable domain, filled in from reference TRBV5-1 and TRBJ2-1, reads KAGVTQTPRYLIKTRGQQVTLSCSPISGHRSVSWYQQTPGQGLQFLFEYFSETQRNKGNFPGRFSGRQFSNSRSEMNVSTLELGDSALYLCASSSITPGQGAGEQFFGPGTRLTVL.

The chain links TRBV29-1 to TRBJ2-3, with 10 bases fitting TRBD1. The CDR3 contains 14 residues. In germline, CDR1 is SQVTM, CDR2 ANQGSEA. Unmatched junction bases numbered 5, after V lost 6 bases and J lost 2 bases. CDR3 coding DNA: TGCAGCGTACTCGGGACAGGGGACACAGATACGCAGTATTTT. Amino acid sequence: CSVLGTGDTDTQYF.

This clone was seen a handful of times. The rearrangement links TRBV2 to TRBJ2-5; no clear D gene. In germline, CDR1 is SNHLY, CDR2 FYNNEI. CDR3 length: 11 amino acids. V shed 6 bases and J shed 4 bases, with 6 bases lying between them. This chain's CDR3 is CASSYGETQYF. The CDR3, as DNA: TGTGCCAGCAGCTACGGAGAGACCCAGTACTTC.

V is TRBV19 and J is TRBJ2-3, with 12 nucleotides matching TRBD2. Losses at the gene ends were 3 bases for V and 6 bases for J; bases not matched to a gene: 4. The CDR3 contains 15 residues. The V gene's germline CDR1 is LNHDA and CDR2 SQIVND (reference sequence). CDR3 bases: TGTGCCAGTAGTATCAGACTAGCGGGGGTTGATACGCAGTATTTT. Its protein product is CASSIRLAGVDTQYF.

As for this clone: Other nucleotide sequences from this sample produce the same CDR3. The chain employs TRBV7-2 and TRBJ2-3; D ambiguous. Germline CDR1 and CDR2: SGHTA and FQGNSA. Trimming removed 1 base from V and 3 bases from J, with 5 bases in between. CDR3 size: 13 residues. For the CDR3, the DNA is TGTGCCAGCAGCTTAGATCGGACAGATACGCAGTATTTT. It yields the protein CASSLDRTDTQYF.

The chain combines TRBV21-1 with TRBJ1-1; the D segment call TRBD1 is taken from the table without a DNA check. TRBV21-1 is a pseudogene locus. This CDR3 comprises 12 residues. This chain's CDR3 is CASANQGAEAFF. CDR3 nucleotide sequence: TGTGCCAGTGCTAATCAGGGGGCTGAAGCTTTCTTT.

In DNA, the CDR3 is TGTGCCAGCAGTGAGCTGAAGCGACGTTCACCCCTCCACTTT. Its translation: CASSELKRRSPLHF. The chain recombines TRBV6-1 with TRBJ1-6; no definite D call. The CDR3 has 14 residues. Trimming took off 3 bases at V and 9 bases at J, with 12 bases between the two ends. CDR1 is MNHNS and CDR2 is SASEGT in the germline V gene.

This clone has more than one count but fewer than ten. CDR3 sequence (DNA): TGCAGCGTCGGGAACGGGGTGCAGTACTTC. Protein: CSVGNGVQYF. This chain links TRBV20-1 with TRBJ2-7, with D tentatively TRBD2 (5 bases). CDR3 length equals 10 residues. The germline CDR1 and CDR2 sequences are DFQATT and SNEGSKA (reference sequence).

The sample holds one count of this clone. The chain employs TRBV2 and TRBJ2-7, with TRBD1 matching over 7 bases. Germline V lookup: CDR1 SNHLY, CDR2 FYNNEI. V lost 3 bases and J lost 2; bases outside the gene matches: 7. This CDR3 is built from 15 residues. CDR3 loop: CASSERGQRTYEQYF. DNA of the CDR3: TGTGCCAGCAGTGAGAGGGGACAGCGTACCTACGAGCAGTACTTC.

In nucleotides, the CDR3 is TGTGCCAGCAGCGTCGGGACTAGCGGATCCTACAATGAGCAGTTCTTC. Protein sequence: CASSVGTSGSYNEQFF. The chain carries TRBV9 and TRBJ2-1; 11 bases line up with TRBD2. V shed 2 bases and J 1 base; nucleotides not matched to a gene: 2. Germline V gene data show CDR1 as SGDLS and CDR2 as YYNGEE. The CDR3 is made up of 16 amino acids.

The CDR3 loop is CALSNPTKGYTF. The CDR3 bases are TGTGCCCTCTCAAACCCAACTAAGGGCTACACCTTC. This rearrangement joins TRBV27 to TRBJ1-2; no reliable D call. Germline loops: CDR1 MNHEY, CDR2 SMNVEV (reference sequence). V was trimmed by 11 bases and J by 8 bases, leaving 18 bases between them. The CDR3 has 12 amino acids.

This rearrangement joins TRBV21-1 to TRBJ2-2; TRBD1 reflects the table's D call only, with no check against the DNA. TRBV21-1 is deemed a pseudogene. The CDR3 covers 15 residues. The CDR3 spells CASSNSGTGKGELFF. CDR3 coding DNA: TGTGCCAGCAGCAATTCCGGGACAGGGAAAGGGGAGCTGTTTTTT.

The chain has TRBV2 and TRBJ2-1; 13 bases line up with TRBD2. The V segment lost 11 bases and the J segment 6 bases; nucleotides outside the gene matches: 7. The germline V gene has CDR1 SNHLY and CDR2 FYNNEI. This CDR3 is built from 14 residues. CDR3 residues: CAWGLAGWANEQFF. The CDR3 nucleotides read TGTGCCTGGGGACTAGCGGGGTGGGCCAATGAGCAGTTCTTC.

The chain joins TRBV6-6 to TRBJ1-5; 7 bases match TRBD1. CDR1 and CDR2 from the germline V gene are MNHNY and SVGAGI (reference sequence). The CDR3 is made up of 14 amino acids. With V trimmed by 2 bases and J by 5 bases, 3 bases remained unmatched. CDR3 sequence (DNA): TGTGCCAGCAGTTACGGACAGGCGGATCAGCCCCAGCATTTT. It yields the protein CASSYGQADQPQHF.

The J gene is TRBJ2-3, the V gene TRBV27; 13 bases align to TRBD2. This CDR3 is 18 amino acids long. Trimming cost V 3 bases and J 6 bases; bases outside gene matches: 12. The germline V gene encodes CDR1 MNHEY and CDR2 SMNVEV (reference sequence). CDR3 sequence reads: CASSFSGTSGVVADTQYF. DNA of the CDR3: TGTGCCAGCAGTTTCTCCGGGACTAGCGGGGTTGTAGCGGATACGCAGTATTTT.

The chain joins TRBV9 to TRBJ1-2; D may be TRBD1 (6 bases). The germline V and J ends were trimmed by 0 bases and 6 bases, with 15 bases remaining between them. Germline V lookup: CDR1 SGDLS, CDR2 YYNGEE. The CDR3 spans 15 residues. The CDR3 protein is CASSVGQQGRNGYTF. CDR3 coding DNA: TGTGCCAGCAGCGTAGGGCAACAGGGAAGGAATGGCTACACCTTC.

The chain joins TRBV3-1 (or the pseudogene TRBV3-2) to TRBJ1-3; weak D call: TRBD1 (5 bases). V was clipped by 7 bases and J by 4 bases, with 20 bases between them. The CDR3 totals 16 residues. Looked up from germline, CDR1 is LGHDT and CDR2 is YNNKEL (reference sequence). CDR3 in DNA: TGTGCCAGCACCTTCTCTAGTGGGGCAGGAGGAAACACCATATATTTT. Its translation is CASTFSSGAGGNTIYF.

Comments on this clone: Different DNA sequences within this sample yield the same CDR3. V gene TRBV18 combines with J gene TRBJ1-1; weak D call: TRBD1 (5 bases). The germline CDR1 and CDR2 sequences are KGHSH and LQKENI. V dropped 3 bases and J dropped 2 bases, with 10 bases sitting between them. This CDR3 is built from 14 residues. The CDR3 DNA sequence: TGTGCCAGCTCACCGCGGGGGTTAAACACTGAAGCTTTCTTT. The encoded protein is CASSPRGLNTEAFF. The variable domain in full, with the rest retrieved from reference TRBV18 and TRBJ1-1, is NAGVMQNPRHLVRRRGQEARLRCSPMKGHSHVYWYRQLPEEGLKFMVYLQKENIIDESGMPKERFSAEFPKEGPSILRIQQVVRGDSAAYFCASSPRGLNTEAFFGQGTRLTVV.

DNA of the CDR3: TGTGCCAGCAGCGTAGCTCCCAGGGAGGCGACCCAGTACTTC. Amino acid sequence: CASSVAPREATQYF. The chain links TRBV9 to TRBJ2-5, with D possibly matching TRBD2 (6 bases). The germline V gene encodes CDR1 SGDLS and CDR2 YYNGEE. The CDR3 covers 14 residues. Trimming took 0 bases from V and 7 from J, leaving 13 bases between them.

The genes are TRBV4-2 and TRBJ1-4; D perhaps matches TRBD1 (5 bases). V was shortened by 0 bases and J by 5 bases, with 10 bases between the two germline ends. The length of the CDR3 is 15 residues. Germline CDR1 is LGHNA and CDR2 is YNFKEQ. The CDR3 loop reads CASSQEGVTNEKLFF. The CDR3 DNA reads as TGTGCCAGCAGCCAAGAAGGGGTCACCAATGAAAAACTGTTTTTT.

This clone was observed once. The chain uses TRBV7-2 and TRBJ2-5, with a tentative D call TRBD1 (6 bases). Germline V gene lookup returns CDR1 SGHTA and CDR2 FQGNSA. Trimming stripped 5 bases from V and 2 bases from J, with 12 bases between. The CDR3 contains 14 residues. The DNA of the CDR3 is TGTGCCAGCAGCCAGGACAGCATACAAGAGACCCAGTACTTC. Its protein is CASSQDSIQETQYF.

The chain employs TRBV29-1 and TRBJ2-2, with 8 bases matching TRBD2. V shed 6 bases, J shed 1 base, and the junction held 7 bases outside the gene matches. The CDR3 spans 15 residues. In germline, CDR1 is SQVTM, CDR2 ANQGSEA. CDR3 nucleotides: TGCAGCGTATCAGGTCTAGCGGGGAACACCGGGGAGCTGTTTTTT. Translation gives CSVSGLAGNTGELFF.

CDR3 nucleotides: TGTGCCAGCAGTCCGGGAGTCCTTCGGGGTGAAGCTTTCTTT. Residues: CASSPGVLRGEAFF. The chain employs TRBV28 and TRBJ1-1, with unresolved D. V was shortened by 5 bases and J by 7 bases, with 17 bases between the two germline ends. The CDR3 loop spans 14 amino acids. Germline loops: CDR1 MDHEN, CDR2 SYDVKM.

J is TRBJ1-1 and V is TRBV29-1; D remains unclear. CDR1 and CDR2 (germline): SQVTM, ANQGSEA. This CDR3 has 13 residues. Between the trimmed V and J ends, which lost 7 bases and 4 bases, there was a span of 16 bases. The CDR3 region has the DNA TGCAGCGCCCTGCGGGGATCAATCACTGAAGCTTTCTTT. Amino acids: CSALRGSITEAFF.

This sequence joins TRBV27 and TRBJ2-2; 11 nucleotides align to TRBD1. Losses at the gene ends were 3 bases for V and 4 bases for J; bases not matched to a gene: 1. Germline loops: CDR1 MNHEY, CDR2 SMNVEV (reference sequence). This CDR3 is built from 15 residues. Written as DNA, the CDR3 is TGTGCCAGCAGTTTCGGGACAGGGGGCACCGGGGAGCTGTTTTTT. This codes for CASSFGTGGTGELFF.

The chain recombines TRBV9 with TRBJ2-2, with D possibly TRBD2 on 6 matching bases. The V end lost 3 bases, the J end lost 0 bases, and 12 bases lay between the germline ends. The CDR3 is 16 amino acids. CDR1 and CDR2 (germline): SGDLS, YYNGEE. As DNA, the CDR3 is TGTGCCAGCAGCGCGCCCCGGGGGTCGAACACCGGGGAGCTGTTTTTT. Its protein is CASSAPRGSNTGELFF. The whole variable domain, filled in from reference TRBV9 and TRBJ2-2, reads DSGVTQTPKHLITATGQRVTLRCSPRSGDLSVYWYQQSLDQGLQFLIQYYNGEERAKGNILERFSAQQFPDLHSELNLSSLELGDSALYFCASSAPRGSNTGELFFGEGSRLTVL.